This T cell receptor (beta chain) was recovered during a study of breast tumors, draining lymph nodes, adjacent tissues. Study conclusions and caveats: Most tumor T cells seemingly derive from lymph node, then expand in tumor. Data only fit, rather than demonstrated, lymph node origin of most tumor T cells. Luminal-like breast cancer showed significantly greater tumor-nontumor repertoire similarity than basal-like breast cancer did. Tumors had less TCR diversity than lymph nodes, more than nontumor tissue.

TCRdb re-analysed the multiplex PCR reads in MiXCR, keeping a single row per CDR3 protein. The table includes about 94,000 distinct CDR3 sequences, around 29% detected once. The CDR3 has 15 residues. The V gene lost 0 bases and the J gene lost 3 bases, with 11 bases spanning the gap. Germline CDR1 and CDR2: SGHRS and YFSETQ. This clonotype was found many times. What it binds is not known. Axillary draining lymph nodes of breast cancer patients supplied the node samples. The source of this sequence is a female donor with breast cancer. Some clones in this sample may be carry-over from other donors' samples. This sequence joins TRBV5-1 and TRBJ2-3; D gene uncertain. The sample comprised axillary lymph node tissue. CDR3 amino acids: CASSLGSLPTDTQYF. CDR3 sequence (DNA): TGCGCCAGCAGCTTGGGAAGCCTCCCTACAGATACGCAGTATTTT.